The present entry profiles one TCR beta chain with its context. This entry comes from a study of blood T cell repertoires in COVID-19. As for the study in general: Both acute and convalescent COVID-19 samples were obtained from the United States, Italy and Spain. T cells, B-cell-depleted T cells, or PBMCs supplied cDNA or gDNA.

Original methodology: Reference gene primers were amplified, and this amplification served to estimate nucleated cell counts. Sequencing used immunoSEQ multiplex PCR; TCRdb keeps in-frame clones, though not all of them. The V and J calls and the clone size are those of that table, but D and trimming were determined from the DNA. The table lists just over 150,000 clones, approximately 80% of them singletons. The receptor comes from a woman between 45 and 60 years old with acute or convalescent COVID-19. The sequencing input was peripheral blood.

The DNA of the CDR3 is TGTGCCAGCAGTTACTCTCGCGGGGCGGGGTATGGCTACACCTTC. It translates to CASSYSRGAGYGYTF. The J gene is TRBJ1-2, the V gene TRBV6-5, with D possibly matching TRBD1 (5 bases). V dropped 0 bases and J dropped 5 bases, with 13 bases sitting between them. The CDR3 extends over 15 amino acids. Germline V gives CDR1 MNHEY, CDR2 SVGAGI.